Reported below is one T cell receptor beta chain. In this sample, this clone turned up a few times. What this receptor recognizes is not known. The input lacks base qualities; no much larger clone sits a single base away. The CDR3 measures 13 amino acids from cysteine to phenylalanine. Left in the record is the CDR3 DNA by itself, 39 bases read in frame from the first base. Taken from the germline V gene, the CDR1 and CDR2 loops are MDHEN and SYDVKM. The V end loses 6 bases and the J end loses 2 bases, and a stretch of 10 bases separates them. In the paper's terms, the time point label means: about 28 days (+/-7) after the second vaccine dose. Because spike-specific TCR depth and breadth did not differ between the two schedules, AZD1222 recipients who got a second dose at roughly 4 weeks were pooled with those who got a second dose at roughly 12 weeks. Samples from vaccinated people were obtained from the UK trials COV001 and COV002, which included a single-blind randomized controlled phase 2/3 trial of AZD1222 (ChAdOx1 nCoV-19) in healthy adults. Trial participant PBMC samples were collected at day 0 and day 28 after the second dose for TCRbeta chain sequencing.

This entry comes from a study of T cell responses to AZD1222 COVID-19 vaccine (dated by TCRdb to 2020 to 2022). Some background on the complete study: TCR sequencing was performed for some 250 trial participants, of whom about 200 were given two doses of AZD1222 and some 26 were given two doses of MenACWY control vaccine. Trial participants were enrolled into age subgroups of 18-55, 56-69 and 70-plus years, which contained around 150, 28 and 57 TCR-sequenced participants, respectively. General study outcomes and caveats: Participants were mostly white British, with more females than males. The authors suggested clonal diversity may have been underestimated. CD4 TCRs associated with the vaccine covered the entire spike protein, and the dominant responses were in regions 160-218 and 743-854. In the small 56-69-year group, the increase in depth fell short of significance, most likely because of low power. Conclusions about previously exposed vaccinees are limited because only five to seven AZD1222 recipients were SARS-CoV-2 seropositive at baseline. Spike-specific TCR breadth and depth rose significantly after two AZD1222 doses compared with day 0 and with MenACWY recipients. Because no samples from the day 14 peak response were available, repertoires could be characterized only after the peak T cell response. Epitopes outside the regions mutated in the B.1.351 and B.1.1.7 variants were reportedly recognized by nearly half of the unique spike-specific TCRs.

The CDR3 regions of human TCRbeta chains were subjected to immunosequencing. In the authors' own workflow: TCRs in the repertoires were compared against a reference library of SARS-CoV-2-specific TCRs that had been generated with the MIRA antigen-specificity platform. Breadth was defined as the fraction of unique TCRs that were SARS-CoV-2-associated. Depth was defined as the fraction of total T cells that were SARS-CoV-2-associated. Using the MIRA data, each spike-specific TCR was assigned both to the spike region to which the TCR was reactive and to a CD4 or CD8 class. Log10-transformed breadth and depth values were compared by one-way ANOVA with Sidak's multiple comparisons tests. The clones in this table, taken by TCRdb from immuneACCESS, are in-frame only. Not every clone is retained; where verified, under half of the shortfall comes from an unresolved V gene, and the cause of the rest is unknown. V and J calls and clone size are given by that table; D and trimming were obtained from the DNA. The sample has roughly 120,000 clones on record, 70% to 90% of them singletons. Of the sample, approximately 15% falls within the top ten clones.

This sequence was found in an adult who received the AZD1222 COVID-19 vaccine. Specimen: peripheral blood, collected 28 days after the second AZD1222 dose. Recombination connected TRBV28 to TRBJ1-2; a tentative D call is TRBD1 (5 bases match). The CDR3 is CASRWGGNYGYTF. The DNA sequence is given as TGTGCCAGCAGGTGGGGGGGGAACTATGGCTACACCTTC.